This section outlines one T cell receptor beta chain sequence together with its context. What it binds is not known. Random hexamers were used to reverse transcribe an amount of roughly 0.45 to 1 ug RNA. It was immunoSEQ multiplex PCR that amplified TCR beta CDR3 across 54 Vbeta and 13 Jbeta. Each CDR3 protein is one row after TCRdb ran MiXCR on the immunoSEQ multiplex PCR reads. The data show over 100,000 distinct CDR3 sequences, over 95% seen once. The entry originates in a study of CD8 T cells in Susac syndrome. Study in general: Among the sequenced Susac syndrome patients, over five had active disease while eight or nine were in remission. Patients with Susac syndrome were, at the time of blood collection, therapy-naive, maintained on corticosteroids, or maintained on intravenous immunoglobulin alone. The study, taken as a whole, reports: The CD4+ T cell repertoire of patients with Susac syndrome showed no detectable clonal expansion.

CDR3 size: 14 residues. Looked up from germline, CDR1 is LGHNA and CDR2 is YSLEER. V lost 3 bases, J lost 1 base, and 7 bases lay in between. The chain combines TRBV4-3 with TRBJ2-1; tentatively, D is TRBD2 (5 bases). What was sequenced was CD4+ T cells from PBMCs. This clonotype was obtained from a human donor with Susac syndrome. CDR3 in amino acids: CASSHRTSYNEQFF. The DNA for the CDR3 is TGCGCCAGCAGCCATAGGACTTCCTACAATGAGCAGTTCTTC.